This T cell receptor beta chain was captured in a study of T cell changes during pregnancy in multiple sclerosis. Method: immunoSEQ multiplex PCR; TCRdb's copy keeps in-frame clones and lacks some. The sample includes about 59,000 clones, roughly 91% of them seen just once. The CDR3 contains 14 residues. The V and J ends lost 1 base and 4 bases respectively, with 10 bases between them. The germline V gene has CDR1 SGHTA and CDR2 FQGNSA. The material sequenced was peripheral blood, taken in the second trimester of pregnancy. V usage is TRBV7-2 and J usage is TRBJ2-5; a possible D gene is TRBD2 (6 bases). The sequence came from a female donor with multiple sclerosis, enrolled in a pregnancy study. The CDR3 loop is CASSLGGATETQYF. The CDR3 nucleotides are TGTGCCAGCAGCTTAGGCGGGGCCACAGAGACCCAGTACTTC.